The 25 T cell receptor beta chains given below trace back to one sample, sequenced in a study of breast tumors, draining lymph nodes, adjacent tissues. TCRdb redid the calling of the multiplex PCR reads with MiXCR, one entry per CDR3 protein. The sample records about 80,000 distinct CDR3 sequences, about 21% being singletons. Samples came from axillary lymph nodes draining the breast cancer. Material: axillary lymph node tissue. The receptors were gathered from a female donor with breast cancer. Some clones in this sample may be carry-over from other donors' samples.

This clonotype was seen repeatedly, ten times or more. The V gene is TRBV12-3 or TRBV12-4, the J gene TRBJ2-5; perhaps TRBD2 as D (6 bases). CDR3 size: 11 residues. The ends were cut back, 7 bases at V and 7 bases at J, with 10 bases in the middle. The CDR3, as DNA: TGTGCCAGCAAGAGGGAGGTGACCCAGTACTTC. It is translated as CASKREVTQYF.

Ten or more counts support this clonotype. The chain links TRBV6-1 to TRBJ2-3; D is possibly TRBD1 (6 bases). CDR1 MNHNS and CDR2 SASEGT come from the germline V gene. There are 11 residues in the CDR3. The V end lost 8 bases, the J end lost 14 bases, and 17 bases lay between the germline ends. CDR3 DNA sequence: TGTGCCAGCGAGATACAGGGCCCGACGTATTTT. It translates to CASEIQGPTYF.

In this sample, this clonotype turned up many times. This chain connects TRBV28 to TRBJ2-3; a possible D gene is TRBD1 (5 bases). Germline V lookup: CDR1 MDHEN, CDR2 SYDVKM. The CDR3 consists of 12 residues. Trimming stripped 6 bases from V and 7 bases from J, with 11 bases between. CDR3 sequence (DNA): TGTGCCAGCAGACTACAGGATCATACGCAGTATTTT. Its protein is CASRLQDHTQYF.

This clonotype was seen ten or more times. The chain carries TRBV5-6 and TRBJ1-4; D not resolved. Trimming stripped 1 base from V and 7 bases from J, with 8 bases between. Germline CDR1 is SGHDT and CDR2 is YYEEEE. The CDR3 contains 13 residues. The CDR3 is CASSLTGGEKLFF. The CDR3 nucleotides read TGTGCCAGCAGCTTGACGGGCGGTGAAAAACTGTTTTTT.

This clonotype was recorded at least ten times. CDR3 region: CASSPRQGSGELFF. CDR3 DNA: TGTGCCAGCAGCCCGAGACAGGGCTCCGGGGAGCTGTTTTTT. The chain recombines TRBV7-2 with TRBJ2-2; TRBD1 matches at 7 bases. Trimming cost V 5 bases and J 6 bases; bases outside gene matches: 6. The CDR3 is 14 amino acids. Looked up from germline, CDR1 is SGHTA and CDR2 is FQGNSA.

Turning to this clonotype: A read error is possible here, since a much larger clone lies one base away. A read error is likely, as this CDR3 ends without the conserved phenylalanine or tryptophan. The V and J genes are TRBV28 and TRBJ2-1; D possibly corresponds to TRBD1 (5 bases). The CDR3 consists of 12 residues. Germline V gene sequence: CDR1 MDHEN, CDR2 SYDVKM. The ends were cut back, 6 bases at V and 6 bases at J, with 9 bases in the middle. The DNA for the CDR3 is TGTGCCAGCAGGGGGCTAGGCAATGAGCAGTTCCTC. It translates to CASRGLGNEQFL.

This clonotype was counted at least ten times. The J gene is TRBJ1-5, the V gene TRBV29-1, with unresolved D. V lost 2 bases and J 3 bases, leaving 5 bases between the germline ends. Germline loops: CDR1 SQVTM, CDR2 ANQGSEA. The CDR3 is 12 amino acids. This CDR3 is CSVESANQPQHF. CDR3 DNA: TGCAGCGTTGAATCTGCCAATCAGCCCCAGCATTTT.

This clonotype was seen ten or more times. This chain joins TRBV27 and TRBJ2-7; perhaps TRBD1 as D (6 bases). The germline V and J ends were trimmed by 3 bases and 3 bases, with 9 bases remaining between them. The germline gives CDR1 MNHEY, CDR2 SMNVEV (reference sequence). This CDR3 is built from 13 residues. CDR3 amino acids: CASSFQGSYEQYF. The CDR3 bases are TGTGCCAGCAGTTTCCAGGGGAGCTACGAGCAGTACTTC.

This clonotype was observed at least ten times. The chain employs TRBV19 and TRBJ1-2; TRBD1 agrees at 7 bases. CDR1 is LNHDA, CDR2 SQIVND, per germline (reference sequence). This CDR3 spans 13 amino acids. The ends lost 9 bases at V and 4 bases at J; junction bases unmatched: 8. The CDR3 sequence: CASHRRDSYGYTF. In DNA, the CDR3 is TGTGCCAGCCACCGACGGGACAGCTATGGCTACACCTTC.

This clonotype showed up many times. The chain is built from TRBV20-1 and TRBJ2-1; 8 positions match TRBD2. The V gene end was trimmed by 2 bases and the J gene end by 9 bases; junction bases not matched to a gene: 15. This CDR3 has 16 residues. Germline V CDR1 and CDR2: DFQATT, SNEGSKA (reference sequence). CDR3 residues: CSARPPGARAGVEQFF. CDR3 DNA: TGCAGTGCTAGACCCCCAGGGGCGAGAGCGGGAGTTGAGCAGTTCTTC.

The chain uses TRBV3-2 and TRBJ2-7. TRBV3-2 is marked as a pseudogene. The CDR3 has 15 residues. CDR3 region: CASSQEVGRSYEQYF. CDR3 sequence (DNA): TGTGCCAGCAGCCAAGAGGTGGGCAGGTCCTACGAGCAGTACTTC.

This clonotype appeared many times. V is TRBV20-1 and J is TRBJ2-1; 7 bases fit TRBD1. In germline, CDR1 is DFQATT, CDR2 SNEGSKA (reference sequence). V trimming: 5 bases; J trimming: 0 bases; junction bases outside the gene matches: 4. This CDR3 spans 14 amino acids. The CDR3 here is CSAETGNSYNEQFF. In nucleotides, the CDR3 is TGCAGTGCTGAGACAGGGAACTCCTACAATGAGCAGTTCTTC.

V and J are TRBV28 and TRBJ2-1, with D unresolved. Germline assignment: CDR1 MDHEN and CDR2 SYDVKM. The V end was cut by 7 bases, the J end by 3 bases, with 16 bases between. The CDR3 runs 15 residues. The CDR3 spells CASISRGAGYNEQFF. DNA for the CDR3: TGTGCCAGCATTTCCCGAGGAGCAGGCTACAATGAGCAGTTCTTC.

This clonotype was found many times. The rearrangement uses TRBV20-1 and TRBJ2-7, with D tentatively TRBD2 (6 bases). V shed 3 bases and J shed 0 bases, with 6 bases lying between them. Looked up from germline, CDR1 is DFQATT and CDR2 is SNEGSKA (reference sequence). The CDR3 loop spans 12 amino acids. CDR3 loop: CSASGSSYEQYF. CDR3 DNA sequence: TGCAGTGCTAGCGGGAGCTCCTACGAGCAGTACTTC.

V is TRBV20-1 and J is TRBJ2-5, with a weak D call TRBD2 (5 bases). Trimming removed 3 bases at V and 2 bases at J, with 10 bases between. This CDR3 has 13 amino acids. Germline loops: CDR1 DFQATT, CDR2 SNEGSKA (reference sequence). Here the CDR3 reads CSASVGGQETQYF. The CDR3 region has the DNA TGCAGTGCTAGTGTAGGAGGACAAGAGACCCAGTACTTC.

Concerning this clonotype: A much bigger clone sits one base away, suggesting this may be a read error. This CDR3 is missing its conserved last phenylalanine or tryptophan, likely due to a read error. The gene calls are TRBV15 and TRBJ2-3; no definite D call. Germline V gene sequence: CDR1 LNHNV, CDR2 YYDKDF (reference sequence). Trimming left V 0 bases short and J 6 bases short, with 7 bases between. The CDR3 is 13 residues long. CDR3 loop: CATSRDMGDTQYS. The CDR3 DNA reads TGTGCCACCAGCAGAGATATGGGGGATACGCAGTATTCT.

This clonotype occurred many times. The rearrangement links TRBV20-1 to TRBJ2-3, with TRBD2 matching 8 bases. There are 14 residues in the CDR3. Trimming cost V 7 bases and J 1 base; bases outside gene matches: 7. CDR1 is DFQATT, CDR2 SNEGSKA, per germline (reference sequence). The CDR3, as DNA: TGCAGTGGAAGAGCGGGAGAGGGCACAGATACGCAGTATTTT. This translates into CSGRAGEGTDTQYF.

There are many counts of this clonotype. This chain links TRBV12-3 or TRBV12-4 with TRBJ2-7; maybe TRBD2 (6 bases). This CDR3 is built from 14 residues. The V gene lost 5 bases and the J gene lost 3 bases, with 14 bases spanning the gap. The CDR3 nucleotides are TGTGCCAGCAGTGGCGGAGTAGCGGTCTACGAGCAGTACTTC. The encoded protein is CASSGGVAVYEQYF.

About this clonotype itself: This clone may be a read error of a much larger clone one base away. V gene TRBV5-4 combines with J gene TRBJ2-2, with D maybe TRBD1 (5 bases). Germline V gene data show CDR1 as SGHNT and CDR2 as YYREEE (reference sequence). This CDR3 contains 16 residues. V lost 0 bases to trimming and J lost 0 bases, with 9 bases between them. DNA for the CDR3: TGTGCCAGCAGCTTGGTGACAGTTTCGAACACCGGGGAGCTGTTTTTT. Its translation: CASSLVTVSNTGELFF.

The table lists this clonotype with many counts. CDR3 DNA: TGTGCCAGCAGCCCTAGCGGGAGTCGGAATGAGCAGTTCTTC. Its protein is CASSPSGSRNEQFF. This chain links TRBV12-3 or TRBV12-4 with TRBJ2-1; 10 bases align to TRBD2. V shed 6 bases and J 7 bases; nucleotides not matched to a gene: 6. The CDR3 is 14 residues long.

Many counts were recorded for this clonotype. The rearrangement uses TRBV2 and TRBJ1-3; unclear D gene. Trimming stripped 0 bases from V and 0 bases from J, with 9 bases between. The CDR3 sequence is 16 residues long. Germline V gives CDR1 SNHLY, CDR2 FYNNEI. The DNA for the CDR3 is TGTGCCAGCAGTGAAGCGTTCGGGTTCTCTGGAAACACCATATATTTT. This encodes CASSEAFGFSGNTIYF.

On this clonotype: This may be a read error: a much more frequent sequence differs by one nucleotide. The chain is built from TRBV12-3 or TRBV12-4 and TRBJ1-2; D unresolved. CDR3 length equals 13 residues. CDR3 in amino acids: CASSAGPNYGYAF. CDR3 nucleotides: TGTGCCAGCAGCGCTGGCCCGAACTATGGCTACGCCTTC.

In its sample, this clonotype was seen many times. This sequence joins TRBV19 and TRBJ2-7, with D unresolved. This CDR3 has 12 residues. Trimming took off 0 bases at V and 5 bases at J, with 5 bases between the two ends. Germline V gene lookup returns CDR1 LNHDA and CDR2 SQIVND (reference sequence). This chain's CDR3 is CASSIDEDEQYF. As DNA, the CDR3 is TGTGCCAGTAGTATAGATGAGGACGAGCAGTACTTC. Full variable domain (missing parts from reference TRBV19 and TRBJ2-7): DGGITQSPKYLFRKEGQNVTLSCEQNLNHDAMYWYRQDPGQGLRLIYYSQIVNDFQKGDIAEGYSVSREKKESFPLTVTSAQKNPTAFYLCASSIDEDEQYFGPGTRLTVT.

As regards this clonotype: Being one base from a much bigger clone, this may be a read error. The rearrangement uses TRBV5-6 and TRBJ2-5, with D possibly being TRBD2 (5 bases). The germline gives CDR1 SGHDT, CDR2 YYEEEE. V was trimmed by 2 bases and J by 2 bases, leaving 16 bases between them. The CDR3 contains 16 residues. In DNA form, the CDR3 reads TGTGCCAGCAGCTTTATCCTGGGAGTGGGGCAAGAGACCCAGTACTTC. Its protein is CASSFILGVGQETQYF.

Concerning this clonotype itself: Just one base apart from a much larger clone, this may be a read error. The chain carries TRBV7-6 and TRBJ2-2; possibly TRBD2 for D (6 bases). The CDR3 covers 15 residues. Per germline, CDR1 SGHVS and CDR2 FNYEAQ. The CDR3 coding sequence is TGTGCCAGCAGCCCCGGCGGGGTCGGCACCGGGGAGCTGTCTTTT. Its protein is CASSPGGVGTGELSF.